The present T cell receptor (beta chain) was sequenced within a study of T cells after yellow fever vaccination. This clonotype appeared many times. Antigen specificity is unknown. General study results and limits: A small proportion of clonotypes was detected in both the CD4 and CD8 compartments. A faster peak, day 5 versus 15, was reached by the weaker secondary response. FACS-sorted repertoires could contain abundant clonotypes contaminating from the bulk population.

The CDR3 loop spans 13 amino acids. From germline, CDR1 is MNHEY and CDR2 SVGAGI. V was shortened by 7 bases and J by 6 bases, with 15 bases between the two germline ends. Conversion of TCR transcripts into cDNA relied on 5'RACE template switching, which added a universal primer site and UMIs. From the 5' RACE reads, TCRdb called clonotypes with MiXCR, one entry per CDR3 protein. Of nearly 350,000 distinct CDR3 sequences listed, 8% to 9.5% are singletons. The material was PBMCs, obtained more than 40 days after the first yellow fever vaccination. This sequence joins TRBV6-5 and TRBJ1-1; TRBD1 might be the D (6 bases). This TCR derives from a man aged 18 to 29 who received the YFV17D yellow fever vaccine. CDR3 protein: CASTTAGGPEAFF. Written as DNA, the CDR3 is TGTGCCAGCACCACTGCGGGGGGCCCTGAAGCTTTCTTT.